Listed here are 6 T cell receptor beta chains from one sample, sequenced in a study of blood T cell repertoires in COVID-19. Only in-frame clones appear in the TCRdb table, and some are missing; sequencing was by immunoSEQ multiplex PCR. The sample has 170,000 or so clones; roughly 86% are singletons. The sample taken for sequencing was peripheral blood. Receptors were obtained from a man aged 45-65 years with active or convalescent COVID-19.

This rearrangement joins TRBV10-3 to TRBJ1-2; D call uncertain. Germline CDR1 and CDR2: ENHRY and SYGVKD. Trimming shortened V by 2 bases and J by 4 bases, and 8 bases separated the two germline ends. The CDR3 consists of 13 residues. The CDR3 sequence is CAISERSLYGYTF. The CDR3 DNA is TGTGCCATCAGTGAGCGCTCACTCTATGGCTACACCTTC.

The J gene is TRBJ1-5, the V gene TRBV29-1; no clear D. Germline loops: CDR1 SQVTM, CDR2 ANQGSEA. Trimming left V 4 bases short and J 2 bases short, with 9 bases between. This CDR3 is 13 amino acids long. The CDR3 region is CSVGAVRNQPQHF. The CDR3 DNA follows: TGCAGCGTTGGGGCAGTACGCAATCAGCCCCAGCATTTT.

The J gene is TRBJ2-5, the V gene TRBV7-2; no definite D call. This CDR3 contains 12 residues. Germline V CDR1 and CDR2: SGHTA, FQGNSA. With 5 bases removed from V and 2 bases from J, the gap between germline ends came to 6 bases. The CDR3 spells CASSRSQETQYF. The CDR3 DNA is TGTGCCAGCAGCCGGAGTCAAGAGACCCAGTACTTC.

CDR3 bases: TGTGCCAGCAGTTATAAGGGGGGGGCGGTCGGCTACACCTTC. It translates to CASSYKGGAVGYTF. The chain has TRBV6-5 and TRBJ1-2; TRBD1 might be the D (6 bases). Between the trimmed V and J ends, which lost 3 bases and 8 bases, there was a span of 16 bases. The germline gives CDR1 MNHEY, CDR2 SVGAGI. The length of the CDR3 is 14 residues.

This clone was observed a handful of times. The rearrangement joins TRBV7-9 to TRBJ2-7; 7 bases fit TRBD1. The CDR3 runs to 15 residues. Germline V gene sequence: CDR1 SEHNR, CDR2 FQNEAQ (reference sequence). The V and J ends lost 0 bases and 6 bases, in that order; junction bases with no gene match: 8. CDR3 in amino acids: CASSLAVNPGGEQYF. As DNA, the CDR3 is TGTGCCAGCAGCTTAGCGGTAAACCCAGGGGGCGAGCAGTACTTC.

CDR3 sequence: CASSLAGGPTDTQYF. As DNA, the CDR3 is TGTGCCAGCAGCCTAGCGGGGGGGCCGACAGATACGCAGTATTTT. The chain links TRBV5-4 to TRBJ2-3; 12 bases align to TRBD2. Germline V gives CDR1 SGHNT, CDR2 YYREEE (reference sequence). V shed 4 bases, J shed 3 bases, and the junction held 3 bases outside the gene matches. This CDR3 region has 15 residues. Drawing the rest from reference TRBV5-4 and TRBJ2-3, the complete variable domain is ETGVTQSPTHLIKTRGQQVTLRCSSQSGHNTVSWYQQALGQGPQFIFQYYREEENGRGNFPPRFSGLQFPNYSSELNVNALELDDSALYLCASSLAGGPTDTQYFGPGTRLTVL.